This TCR beta chain appears in the sequencing data of a study of technical replicates of blood from four donors. This table comes from immunoSEQ multiplex PCR, and its TCRdb copy is limited to in-frame clones, with some not included. The profile shows about 79,000 clones, more than 90% of them singletons. This CDR3 spans 13 amino acids. The V gene's germline CDR1 is GTSNPN and CDR2 SVGIG (reference sequence). V lost 5 bases and J lost 4; bases outside the gene matches: 4. The clonotype originates from a human donor in good health. Some clones in this sample may be carry-over from other donors' samples. The chain carries TRBV30 and TRBJ1-1, with 10 bases matching TRBD1. Sequences were obtained from T cells isolated from PBMCs. The CDR3 region has the DNA TGTGCCTGGGGACAGGGGGAAGGCACTGAAGCTTTCTTT. This translates into CAWGQGEGTEAFF.